A selection of T cell receptor beta chains follows, all from one sample in a study of response to subunit inactivated influenza vaccine. TCRdb re-derived calls from the RT-PCR reads in MiXCR, one entry per CDR3 protein. Of some 570,000 distinct CDR3 sequences listed, roughly 10% are singletons. These same records also appear under a second study, on T cells expressing NK-cell markers.

The sequences come from PBMCs from blood, collected on the day of vaccination. The receptors derive from a man aged 50 or older who received an inactivated influenza vaccine. CDR3s include the opening cysteine and the closing phenylalanine or tryptophan.

11,TRBJ2-7,TRBV7-9,CASSSPIEQYF
18,TRBJ2-3,TRBV12-3/TRBV12-4,CASSSPRTSGRSADTQYF
12,TRBJ2-7,TRBV29-1,CSVEDKPGQNNF
16,TRBJ2-2,TRBV7-2,CASSLYGRRGTGELFF
18,TRBJ2-1,TRBV5-6,CASSPGLAGVYSYNEQFF
14,TRBJ1-2,TRBV12-3/TRBV12-4,CASSSGQDPYGYTF
15,TRBJ1-5,TRBV10-3,CAIAGGTGNNQPQHF
14,TRBJ1-2,TRBV5-5,CASSLFSRDYGYTF
19,TRBJ2-7,TRBV28,CASSSPGTSGGHRSYEQYF
12,TRBJ1-2,TRBV7-2,CASSFSAYGYTF
13,TRBJ2-5,TRBV7-2,CASTRGRGETQYF
15,TRBJ2-1,TRBV27,CASSQRLGLGGEQFF
18,TRBJ2-3,TRBV5-1,CASSLGQGALTSTDTQYF
15,TRBJ2-7,TRBV5-1,CASRRTSENTAEQYF
15,TRBJ2-1,TRBV12-3/TRBV12-4,CATRERESSYNEQFF
16,TRBJ2-5,TRBV12-3/TRBV12-4,CASSGGGAHEVETQYF